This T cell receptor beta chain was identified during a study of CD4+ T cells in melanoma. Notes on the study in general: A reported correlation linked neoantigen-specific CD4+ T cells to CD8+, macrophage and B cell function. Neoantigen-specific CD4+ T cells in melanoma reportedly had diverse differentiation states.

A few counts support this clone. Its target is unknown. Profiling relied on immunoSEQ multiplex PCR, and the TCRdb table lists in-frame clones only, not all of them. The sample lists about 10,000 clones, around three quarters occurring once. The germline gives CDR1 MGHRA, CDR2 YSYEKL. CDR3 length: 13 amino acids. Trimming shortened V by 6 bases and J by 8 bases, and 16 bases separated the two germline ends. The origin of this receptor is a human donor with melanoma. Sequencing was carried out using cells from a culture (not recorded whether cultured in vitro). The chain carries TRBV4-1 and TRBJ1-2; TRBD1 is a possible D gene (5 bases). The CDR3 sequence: CASRPGPQGGYTF. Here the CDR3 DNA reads TGCGCCAGCAGACCTGGGCCCCAGGGCGGCTACACCTTC.